This paragraph covers one TCR beta chain sequence. Its specificity is not known. The sample is drawn from a study of cytomegalovirus exposure and HLA in healthy donors. General study findings and limits: Indistinguishable V segments, including TRBV6-2 and TRBV6-3, were excluded. An assumption of roughly uniform sequencing depth across donors underlay the presence/absence analyses. Earlier analysis looked at TCR beta V segments, and most were productive about 87% or about 30% of the time.

This CDR3 region has 12 residues. Germline V gene sequence: CDR1 MNHNY, CDR2 SVGAGI (reference sequence). Trimming stripped 6 bases from V and 7 bases from J, with 7 bases between. Amplification used 60 Vbeta primers and 13 Jbeta primers. In the authors' workflow: Unique TCR beta chains numbered about 72 million in a later analysis, with around 12 million shared. Libraries were prepared by immunoSEQ multiplex PCR; TCRdb keeps only in-frame clonotypes and omits some of them. The V and J calls and clone size were taken over from that table, and D and trimming were inferred from the DNA. The sample shows about 95,000 clones, 81% of them seen only once.

The chain links TRBV6-6 to TRBJ1-6; D remains ambiguous. Sequenced input: PBMCs. This clonotype was obtained from a woman aged 70 to 79 in good health and CMV-seropositive. This CDR3 reads CASSNRNSPLHF. In DNA form, the CDR3 reads TGTGCCAGCAGCAACAGAAATTCACCCCTCCACTTT.